Below are 9 T cell receptor beta chains sequenced from a single sample in a study of T-cell memory formation after mild COVID-19. MiXCR, run by TCRdb on the 5' RACE reads, gives a single entry per CDR3 protein. The table has under 300,000 distinct CDR3 sequences, over 9% seen once. Source material: PBMCs or a T cell subset sorted from them (not recorded which). These receptors all stem from a man younger than 35 who had mild COVID-19 (a few samples of this study predate the infection). Cell type and time point are not known.

This clonotype was counted a few times. The J gene is TRBJ2-7, the V gene TRBV27; D may be TRBD2 (5 bases). The V and J ends lost 2 bases and 0 bases respectively, with 8 bases between them. In germline, CDR1 is MNHEY, CDR2 SMNVEV (reference sequence). The CDR3 is 14 residues long. The CDR3 DNA reads TGTGCCAGCAGTTTACGGGGTCCCTCCTACGAGCAGTACTTC. This encodes CASSLRGPSYEQYF.

This clonotype was found a few times. This chain connects TRBV7-6 to TRBJ2-5; 10 nucleotides line up with TRBD2. Germline lookup yields CDR1 SGHVS and CDR2 FNYEAQ. Germline trimming cut 4 bases from V and 5 bases from J; bases unmatched to any gene: 7. The CDR3 runs to 15 residues. The CDR3 DNA follows: TGTGCCAGCAGCTGGAGCGGGGGGGCCTACGAGACCCAGTACTTC. It yields the protein CASSWSGGAYETQYF.

In its sample, this clonotype is medium-sized. V and J are TRBV14 and TRBJ2-7, with D hard to call. The germline V and J ends were trimmed by 3 bases and 0 bases, with 3 bases remaining between them. This CDR3 has 12 amino acids. CDR1 SGHDN and CDR2 FVKESK come from the germline V gene. CDR3: CASSHSSYEQYV. CDR3 DNA sequence: TGTGCCAGCAGCCATAGCTCCTACGAGCAGTACGTC.

The sample holds a few counts of this clonotype. The J gene is TRBJ2-1, the V gene TRBV3-1; 8 bases are a match to TRBD2. After removal of 4 bases from V and 12 bases from J, the junction contained 17 bases not matched to a gene. The CDR3 has 16 residues. The germline gives CDR1 LGHDT, CDR2 YNNKEL (reference sequence). In DNA form, the CDR3 reads TGTGCCAGCAGCCCGACCCTTGGCGGGGGGTTCCAGGGGCAGTTCTTC. Translation gives CASSPTLGGGFQGQFF.

This chain connects TRBV7-9 to TRBJ2-7; D is uncertain. The ends were cut back, 7 bases at V and 3 bases at J, with 13 bases in the middle. The V gene's germline CDR1 is SEHNR and CDR2 FQNEAQ (reference sequence). The CDR3 runs 13 residues. The CDR3 coding sequence is TGTGCCAGCACACGACATACGGGCTACGAGCAGTACTTC. This encodes CASTRHTGYEQYF.

The chain has TRBV7-2 and TRBJ2-5; D possibly corresponds to TRBD1 (6 bases). The CDR3 covers 14 residues. The germline V gene has CDR1 SGHTA and CDR2 FQGNSA. Trimming removed 3 bases at V and 2 bases at J, with 10 bases between. The CDR3 reads CASSLFGQQETQYF. The CDR3 DNA is TGTGCCAGCAGCTTGTTCGGACAGCAAGAGACCCAGTACTTC.

This clonotype was picked up a small number of times. The J gene is TRBJ2-2, the V gene TRBV7-9; a possible D gene is TRBD2 (6 bases). Trimming removed 4 bases at V and 4 bases at J, with 13 bases between. The CDR3 extends over 15 amino acids. Germline values: CDR1 SEHNR, CDR2 FQNEAQ (reference sequence). CDR3 sequence (DNA): TGTGCCAGCAGCTCGGTAGCGGTCAGCACCGGGGAGCTGTTTTTT. Translating gives CASSSVAVSTGELFF.

The chain employs TRBV20-1 and TRBJ2-5, with TRBD2 matching over 12 bases. This CDR3 comprises 15 residues. Germline loops: CDR1 DFQATT, CDR2 SNEGSKA (reference sequence). V dropped 4 bases and J dropped 5; count of bases not matched to a gene: 8. CDR3 sequence reads: CSATSSGGAGETQYF. The CDR3 DNA is TGCAGTGCTACCTCTAGCGGGGGGGCCGGGGAGACCCAGTACTTC.

This clonotype was detected only a few times. V is TRBV30 and J is TRBJ2-1; D could derive from TRBD1 or TRBD2 (5 bases each). V was pared by 5 bases and J by 0 bases, with 11 bases between. The germline gives CDR1 GTSNPN, CDR2 SVGIG (reference sequence). The CDR3 is 14 residues long. The CDR3 sequence: CAWEGPSSYNEQFF. CDR3 nucleotide sequence: TGTGCCTGGGAGGGACCGAGCTCCTACAATGAGCAGTTCTTC.